Shown below are 9 T cell receptor beta chains from a single sample sequenced in a study of T cell responses to AZD1222 COVID-19 vaccine. Only in-frame clones appear in the TCRdb table, and some are missing; sequencing was by immunoSEQ multiplex PCR. Of about 110,000 clones listed, around 90% are singletons. The sample here was peripheral blood, taken on day 0 of AZD1222 vaccination. These TCRs come from an adult in good health.

The J gene is TRBJ1-6, the V gene TRBV7-2; D unresolved. V lost 1 base and J lost 6, with 7 bases in between. The CDR3 is made up of 14 amino acids. CDR1 is SGHTA and CDR2 is FQGNSA in the germline V gene. The CDR3 DNA sequence: TGTGCCAGCAGCTTAGGGCGGAGTAATTCACCCCTCCACTTT. This sequence encodes CASSLGRSNSPLHF.

The chain joins TRBV7-2 to TRBJ2-7; D may match TRBD1 or TRBD2 (5 bases each). Germline CDR1 and CDR2: SGHTA and FQGNSA. The CDR3 length is 16 residues. Trimming took off 2 bases at V and 2 bases at J, with 16 bases between the two ends. The CDR3 nucleotides are TGTGCCAGCAGCTTATCGGCCGGGGCCCTAACCTACGAGCAGTACTTC. Translating it yields CASSLSAGALTYEQYF.

This chain joins TRBV6-2 or TRBV6-3 and TRBJ2-7; D gene ambiguous. Germline lookup yields CDR1 MNHEY and CDR2 SVGEGT. V gave up 6 bases and J gave up 2 bases, with 8 bases separating them. The CDR3 sequence is 12 residues long. The chain's CDR3 is CASSPRAYEQYF. Written as DNA, the CDR3 is TGTGCCAGCAGCCCCCGCGCCTACGAGCAGTACTTC.

The CDR3 spells CASSLAGRPSSGNTIYF. CDR3 coding DNA: TGTGCCAGCAGCTTGGCGGGCAGGCCGAGCTCTGGAAACACCATATATTTT. The chain has TRBV5-5 and TRBJ1-3, with D uncertain. This CDR3 is 17 amino acids long. The V and J ends lost 0 bases and 0 bases respectively, with 13 bases between them. Germline assignment: CDR1 SGHKS and CDR2 YYEKEE (reference sequence). Together with reference TRBV5-5 and TRBJ1-3, the CDR3 gives the full variable domain: DAGVTQSPTHLIKTRGQQVTLRCSPISGHKSVSWYQQVLGQGPQFIFQYYEKEERGRGNFPDRFSARQFPNYSSELNVNALLLGDSALYLCASSLAGRPSSGNTIYFGEGSWLTVV.

This chain uses TRBV19 with TRBJ1-6; 9 bases match TRBD1. CDR1 is LNHDA, CDR2 SQIVND, per germline (reference sequence). The CDR3 totals 14 residues. V lost 6 bases to trimming and J lost 7 bases; unmatched junction nucleotides: 4. In DNA form, the CDR3 reads TGTGCCAGTAGCGCCGGGACAGGGAATTCACCCCTCCACTTT. Its translation is CASSAGTGNSPLHF. Supplemented by reference TRBV19 and TRBJ1-6, the full variable domain reads DGGITQSPKYLFRKEGQNVTLSCEQNLNHDAMYWYRQDPGQGLRLIYYSQIVNDFQKGDIAEGYSVSREKKESFPLTVTSAQKNPTAFYLCASSAGTGNSPLHFGNGTRLTVT.

The chain couples TRBV7-9 to TRBJ1-5; D is unclear. The CDR3 is 15 residues long. V gave up 1 base and J gave up 3 bases, with 10 bases separating them. Germline V gives CDR1 SEHNR, CDR2 FQNEAQ (reference sequence). CDR3: CASSLGRAPNQPQHF. DNA of the CDR3: TGTGCCAGCAGCTTAGGCCGGGCTCCCAATCAGCCCCAGCATTTT. Using reference TRBV7-9 and TRBJ1-5 for the parts outside the CDR3, the full variable domain is DTGVSQNPRHKITKRGQNVTFRCDPISEHNRLYWYRQTLGQGPEFLTYFQNEAQLEKSRLLSDRFSAERPKGSFSTLEIQRTEQGDSAMYLCASSLGRAPNQPQHFGDGTRLSIL.

The chain employs TRBV19 and TRBJ1-1; a weak D match, TRBD1 (6 bases). The CDR3 is 14 amino acids. The germline gives CDR1 LNHDA, CDR2 SQIVND (reference sequence). Trimming shortened V by 6 bases and J by 2 bases, and 13 bases separated the two germline ends. The CDR3 sequence is CASSQGGGNTEAFF. Here the CDR3 DNA reads TGTGCCAGTAGCCAGGGAGGGGGAAACACTGAAGCTTTCTTT.

The J gene is TRBJ2-1, the V gene TRBV4-2; perhaps TRBD2 as D (5 bases). CDR1 and CDR2 (germline): LGHNA, YNFKEQ. This CDR3 region has 14 residues. Trimming stripped 0 bases from V and 9 bases from J, with 12 bases between. The CDR3 bases are TGTGCCAGCAGCCAAGATGGGGAGCGGACTGAGCAGTTCTTC. As protein: CASSQDGERTEQFF.

The rearrangement joins TRBV7-3 to TRBJ1-3; the D gene is possibly TRBD1 (5 bases). Trimming stripped 4 bases from V and 2 bases from J, with 6 bases between. CDR1 and CDR2 (germline): SGHTA, FQGTGA. This CDR3 spans 13 amino acids. CDR3 region: CASSSGPGNTIYF. CDR3 in DNA: TGTGCCAGCAGCTCAGGGCCTGGAAACACCATATATTTT.